This TCR beta chain was sequenced during a study of blood T cell repertoires in COVID-19. Looking at the study overall: The study drew acute and convalescent COVID-19 samples from the United States, Italy and Spain. From T cells, B-cell-depleted T cells, or PBMCs came the material, which was cDNA or gDNA.

The CDR3 is made up of 17 amino acids. V lost 2 bases, J lost 0 bases, and 6 bases stayed unmatched. Per germline, CDR1 SGHRS and CDR2 YFSETQ. Produced via immunoSEQ multiplex PCR; TCRdb's table is partial and in-frame only. The data hold about 160,000 clones, with 70% to 85% observed a single time. This receptor was identified in a woman of 80 years or more with acute or convalescent COVID-19. The sample consisted of peripheral blood. This rearrangement joins TRBV5-1 to TRBJ2-5, with 11 positions matching TRBD2. Here the CDR3 DNA reads TGCGCCAGCAGCTTCGGCTCTAGCGGGAGGAACCAAGAGACCCAGTACTTC. The encoded protein is CASSFGSSGRNQETQYF.